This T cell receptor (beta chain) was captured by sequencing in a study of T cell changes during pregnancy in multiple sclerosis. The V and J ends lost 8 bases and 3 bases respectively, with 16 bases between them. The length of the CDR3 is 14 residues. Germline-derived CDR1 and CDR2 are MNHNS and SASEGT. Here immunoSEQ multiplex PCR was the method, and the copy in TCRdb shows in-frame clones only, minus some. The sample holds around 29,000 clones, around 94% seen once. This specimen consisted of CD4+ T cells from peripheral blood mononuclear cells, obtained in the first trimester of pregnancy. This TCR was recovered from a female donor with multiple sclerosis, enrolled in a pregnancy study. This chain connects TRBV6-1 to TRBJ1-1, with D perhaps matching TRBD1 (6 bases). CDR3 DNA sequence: TGTGCCAGCCAATCACAGGGCTTGGACACTGAAGCTTTCTTT. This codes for CASQSQGLDTEAFF.